This T cell receptor beta chain came from a study of T cell repertoires in cytomegalovirus infection. Study at large: Public TCR beta signatures provided an indication of both CMV infection and a matching HLA type.

Each CDR3 protein is one row after TCRdb ran MiXCR on the reads. Of 150,000 to 200,000 distinct CDR3 sequences listed, approximately 15% are singletons. The germline V gene has CDR1 MDHEN and CDR2 SYDVKM. Deletions cut 2 bases from V and 5 bases from J, with 13 bases between. This CDR3 comprises 15 residues. The study's findings and limits: Clonotypes of TCR beta that were HLA-C-restricted and CMV-specific dominated the ex vivo response.

This clonotype has more than one count but fewer than ten. Its matching antigen is unknown. What was sequenced was PBMCs. The chain joins TRBV28 to TRBJ2-1, with a possible D match to TRBD2 (6 bases). This TCR derives from a human donor in good health (CMV status not recorded). Some clones in this sample may be carry-over from other donors' samples. The CDR3 region has the DNA TGTGCCAGCAGTTTAAGGCGGGACTTTGACAATGAGCAGTTCTTC. Amino acid sequence: CASSLRRDFDNEQFF.